Each of the 16 T cell receptor beta chains below was sequenced from the same sample in a study of response to subunit inactivated influenza vaccine. TCRdb recomputed calls from the RT-PCR reads with MiXCR, one row per CDR3 protein. The table shows under 800,000 distinct CDR3 sequences, with roughly 14% occurring only once. The sample consisted of PBMCs from blood, taken approximately 15 days before vaccination. These receptors all stem from a man aged 50-60 years who received an inactivated influenza vaccine.

The table lists this clonotype with a few counts. The gene calls are TRBV12-3 or TRBV12-4 and TRBJ2-2, with D possibly TRBD2 on 6 matching bases. V was cut by 2 bases and J by 8 bases, with 21 bases left in between. The CDR3 sequence is 17 residues long. CDR3 bases: TGTGCCAGCAGTTTACTGCCCCTTGAGGCACTAGCTGGGGAGCTGTTTTTT. Its translation is CASSLLPLEALAGELFF.

This clonotype came up many times. V and J are TRBV12-3 or TRBV12-4 and TRBJ1-6, with unresolved D. CDR3 size: 15 residues. V was shortened by 7 bases and J by 0 bases, with 10 bases between the two germline ends. The CDR3 reads CASISGSSYNSPLHF. The CDR3 DNA sequence: TGTGCCAGCATCAGCGGAAGCTCCTATAATTCACCCCTCCACTTT.

The rearrangement uses TRBV20-1 and TRBJ2-3; 7 bases line up with TRBD2. This CDR3 is built from 15 residues. Germline V gene lookup returns CDR1 DFQATT and CDR2 SNEGSKA (reference sequence). V lost 3 bases, J lost 0 bases, and 6 bases stayed unmatched. Here the CDR3 DNA reads TGCAGTGCTAGTTCGGGGGGTCTAAGCACAGATACGCAGTATTTT. This gives the protein CSASSGGLSTDTQYF.

The sample holds a few counts of this clonotype. The V gene is TRBV28, the J gene TRBJ2-1; 11 nucleotides match TRBD2. The CDR3 is 15 amino acids. In germline, CDR1 is MDHEN, CDR2 SYDVKM. After removal of 8 bases from V and 2 bases from J, the junction contained 5 bases not matched to a gene. The CDR3 coding sequence is TGTGCCAGCGAGATAGCGGGAGGGCCCTACAATGAGCAGTTCTTC. Translating it yields CASEIAGGPYNEQFF.

This clonotype appeared a few times. CDR3 in amino acids: CASRTGGSGNEKLFF. CDR3 nucleotide sequence: TGTGCCAGCAGGACAGGGGGTTCGGGTAATGAAAAACTGTTTTTT. The chain employs TRBV6-1 and TRBJ1-4; 9 bases map to TRBD1. Germline V gene sequence: CDR1 MNHNS, CDR2 SASEGT. V dropped 6 bases and J dropped 4; count of bases not matched to a gene: 6. CDR3 length: 15 amino acids.

The gene calls are TRBV19 and TRBJ2-5, with 8 bases matching TRBD2. Germline lookup yields CDR1 LNHDA and CDR2 SQIVND (reference sequence). The CDR3 contains 16 residues. V lost 4 bases and J lost 1; bases outside the gene matches: 8. This chain's CDR3 is CASSTFSGVTQETQYF. In DNA, the CDR3 is TGTGCCAGTAGTACTTTTAGCGGGGTCACCCAAGAGACCCAGTACTTC.

A few counts support this clonotype. The chain has TRBV29-1 and TRBJ1-2; 8 bases are shared with TRBD1. The CDR3 spans 14 residues. CDR1 and CDR2 (germline): SQVTM, ANQGSEA. J lost 6 bases, V lost 4 bases, and 10 bases had no gene match. The CDR3 protein is CSVVGQGYRDGYTF. CDR3 DNA sequence: TGCAGCGTTGTTGGACAGGGTTATCGGGATGGCTACACCTTC.

In its sample, this clonotype was seen once. The chain is built from TRBV7-6 and TRBJ2-5; the D is unclear. With 5 bases removed from V and 4 bases from J, the gap between germline ends came to 11 bases. Germline V gene data show CDR1 as SGHVS and CDR2 as FNYEAQ. The length of the CDR3 is 13 residues. DNA of the CDR3: TGTGCCAGCAGCCCAAGGGTTCTAGAGACCCAGTACTTC. It is translated as CASSPRVLETQYF.

There are many counts of this clonotype. This sequence joins TRBV19 and TRBJ2-7, with 9 bases matching TRBD1. Germline-derived CDR1 and CDR2 are LNHDA and SQIVND (reference sequence). After removal of 2 bases from V and 6 bases from J, the junction contained 8 bases not matched to a gene. The CDR3 has 15 amino acids. The CDR3 here is CASSIISGTGTEQYF. The CDR3 coding sequence is TGTGCCAGTAGTATAATATCGGGGACAGGGACCGAGCAGTACTTC. Based on the CDR3 plus reference TRBV19 and TRBJ2-7, the full variable domain is DGGITQSPKYLFRKEGQNVTLSCEQNLNHDAMYWYRQDPGQGLRLIYYSQIVNDFQKGDIAEGYSVSREKKESFPLTVTSAQKNPTAFYLCASSIISGTGTEQYFGPGTRLTVT.

The chain uses TRBV25-1 and TRBJ2-2, with unresolved D. The V gene lost 4 bases and the J gene lost 6 bases, with 9 bases spanning the gap. Germline V gene lookup returns CDR1 MGHDK and CDR2 SYGVNS. The CDR3 contains 13 residues. CDR3 in amino acids: CASSVSVAGELFF. The CDR3 coding sequence is TGTGCCAGCAGTGTCAGTGTGGCCGGGGAGCTGTTTTTT.

CDR3 DNA: TGTGCCAGCAGCTTAGATCAGCTAGCGGGGGGCCTGCAGTTCTTC. Translation: CASSLDQLAGGLQFF. This rearrangement joins TRBV11-2 to TRBJ2-1; 11 nucleotides agree with TRBD2. The trim removed 0 bases at V and 12 bases at J, leaving 7 bases unmatched. The CDR3 has 15 residues. Germline V gene sequence: CDR1 SGHAT, CDR2 FQNNGV.

The V gene is TRBV7-9, the J gene TRBJ2-7, with 8 bases matching TRBD1. The CDR3 covers 12 residues. J lost 6 bases, V lost 5 bases, and 3 bases had no gene match. Germline V gene data show CDR1 as SEHNR and CDR2 as FQNEAQ (reference sequence). DNA of the CDR3: TGTGCCAGCAGCACAGGGGGGATCGAGCAGTACTTC. It encodes CASSTGGIEQYF.

This clonotype was observed many times. The CDR3 protein is CASSLSGDNEQFF. The CDR3 DNA follows: TGTGCCAGCAGTTTATCAGGGGACAATGAGCAGTTCTTC. V and J are TRBV27 and TRBJ2-1; weak D call: TRBD1 (5 bases). This CDR3 has 13 residues. The V gene's germline CDR1 is MNHEY and CDR2 SMNVEV (reference sequence). V lost 0 bases and J 5 bases, leaving 5 bases between the germline ends.

This clonotype came up a few times. The V gene is TRBV7-2, the J gene TRBJ2-7, with TRBD1 identical over 12 bases. V dropped 4 bases and J dropped 2; count of bases not matched to a gene: 3. Germline-derived CDR1 and CDR2 are SGHTA and FQGNSA. The CDR3 is 15 residues long. The CDR3: CASSSRDRGPYEQYF. CDR3 in DNA: TGTGCCAGCAGCTCCCGGGACAGGGGGCCCTACGAGCAGTACTTC.

This clonotype has ten or more counts. An end of the junction differs from the germline gene, which may be a read error. V gene TRBV7-8 combines with J gene TRBJ2-1, with 10 bases matching TRBD2. This CDR3 is 17 amino acids long. Germline CDR1 reads SGHVS; CDR2 reads FQNEAQ. As DNA, the CDR3 is TGTGCCAGCAGCCCCGAGCGGGGGGGCATATCCTCCAATGAGCAGTTCTTC. This codes for CASSPERGGISSNEQFF.

The chain carries TRBV6-5 and TRBJ2-7, with 7 bases aligning to TRBD2. The CDR3 sequence is 16 residues long. Trimming cost V 2 bases and J 2 bases; bases outside gene matches: 9. Germline assignment: CDR1 MNHEY and CDR2 SVGAGI. The CDR3 DNA follows: TGTGCCAGCAGTTACCGGGCCGGGGGGAACCCCTACGAGCAGTACTTC. It specifies CASSYRAGGNPYEQYF.